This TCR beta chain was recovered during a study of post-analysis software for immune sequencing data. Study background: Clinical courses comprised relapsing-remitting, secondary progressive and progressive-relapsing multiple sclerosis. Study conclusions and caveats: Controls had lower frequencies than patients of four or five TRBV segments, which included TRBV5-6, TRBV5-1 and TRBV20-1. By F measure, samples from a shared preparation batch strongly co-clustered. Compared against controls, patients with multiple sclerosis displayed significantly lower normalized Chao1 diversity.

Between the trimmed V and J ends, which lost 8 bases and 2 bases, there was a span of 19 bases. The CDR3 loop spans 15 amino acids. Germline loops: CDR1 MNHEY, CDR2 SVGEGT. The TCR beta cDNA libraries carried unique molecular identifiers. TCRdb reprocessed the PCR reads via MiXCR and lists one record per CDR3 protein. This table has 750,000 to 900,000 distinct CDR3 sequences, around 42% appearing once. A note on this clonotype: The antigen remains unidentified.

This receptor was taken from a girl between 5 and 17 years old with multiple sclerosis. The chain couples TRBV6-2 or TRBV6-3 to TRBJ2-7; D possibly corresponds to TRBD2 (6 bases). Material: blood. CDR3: CASQMGSGGPYEQYF. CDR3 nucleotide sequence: TGTGCCAGCCAGATGGGGTCCGGGGGTCCCTACGAGCAGTACTTC.